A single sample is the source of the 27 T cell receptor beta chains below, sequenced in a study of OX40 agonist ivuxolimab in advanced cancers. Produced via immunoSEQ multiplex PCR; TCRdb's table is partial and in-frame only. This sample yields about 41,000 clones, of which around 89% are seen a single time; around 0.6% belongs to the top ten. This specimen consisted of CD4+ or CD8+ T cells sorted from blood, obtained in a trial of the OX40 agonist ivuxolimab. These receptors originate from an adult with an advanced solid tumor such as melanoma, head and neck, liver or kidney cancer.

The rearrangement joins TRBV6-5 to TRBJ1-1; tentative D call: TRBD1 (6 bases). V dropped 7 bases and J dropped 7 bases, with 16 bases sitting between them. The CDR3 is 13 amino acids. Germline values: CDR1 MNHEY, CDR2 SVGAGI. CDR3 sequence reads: CASNSGTRIEAFF. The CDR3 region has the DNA TGTGCCAGCAACTCCGGGACACGCATTGAAGCTTTCTTT.

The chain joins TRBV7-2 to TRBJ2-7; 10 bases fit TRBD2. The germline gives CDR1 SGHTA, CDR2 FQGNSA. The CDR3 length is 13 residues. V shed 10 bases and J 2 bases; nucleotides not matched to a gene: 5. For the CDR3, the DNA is TGTGCCACTAGCGGGGGATGGGCCTACGAGCAGTACTTC. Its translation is CATSGGWAYEQYF.

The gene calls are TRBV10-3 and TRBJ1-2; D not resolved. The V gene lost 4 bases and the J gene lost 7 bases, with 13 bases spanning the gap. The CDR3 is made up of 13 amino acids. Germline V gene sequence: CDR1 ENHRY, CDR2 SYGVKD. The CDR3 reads CAISVDKGIGYTF. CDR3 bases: TGTGCCATCAGTGTCGATAAAGGCATTGGCTACACCTTC.

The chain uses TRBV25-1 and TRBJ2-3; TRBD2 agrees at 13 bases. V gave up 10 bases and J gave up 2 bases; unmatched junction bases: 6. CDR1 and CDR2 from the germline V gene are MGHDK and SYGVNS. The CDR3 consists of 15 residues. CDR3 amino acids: CATGLAGVYTDTQYF. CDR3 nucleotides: TGTGCCACTGGACTAGCGGGGGTGTACACAGATACGCAGTATTTT.

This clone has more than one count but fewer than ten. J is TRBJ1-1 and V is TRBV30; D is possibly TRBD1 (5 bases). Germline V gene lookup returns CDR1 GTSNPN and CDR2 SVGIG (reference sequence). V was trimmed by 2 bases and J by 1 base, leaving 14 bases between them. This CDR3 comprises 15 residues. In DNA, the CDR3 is TGTGCCTGGAGTAGAGACAGCCTCACGAACACTGAAGCTTTCTTT. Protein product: CAWSRDSLTNTEAFF.

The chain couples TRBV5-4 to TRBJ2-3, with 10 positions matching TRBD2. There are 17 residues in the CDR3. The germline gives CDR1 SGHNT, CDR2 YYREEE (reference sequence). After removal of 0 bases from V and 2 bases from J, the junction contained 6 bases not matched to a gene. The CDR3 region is CASSLDLTSGATDTQYF. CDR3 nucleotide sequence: TGTGCCAGCAGCTTGGACCTTACTAGCGGGGCCACAGATACGCAGTATTTT. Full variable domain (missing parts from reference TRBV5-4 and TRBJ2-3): ETGVTQSPTHLIKTRGQQVTLRCSSQSGHNTVSWYQQALGQGPQFIFQYYREEENGRGNFPPRFSGLQFPNYSSELNVNALELDDSALYLCASSLDLTSGATDTQYFGPGTRLTVL.

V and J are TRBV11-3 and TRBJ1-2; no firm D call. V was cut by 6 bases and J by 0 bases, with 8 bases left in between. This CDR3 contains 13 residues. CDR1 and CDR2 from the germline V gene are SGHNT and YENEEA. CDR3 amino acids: CASSPGSNYGYTF. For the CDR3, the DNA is TGTGCCAGCAGTCCTGGGTCTAACTATGGCTACACCTTC.

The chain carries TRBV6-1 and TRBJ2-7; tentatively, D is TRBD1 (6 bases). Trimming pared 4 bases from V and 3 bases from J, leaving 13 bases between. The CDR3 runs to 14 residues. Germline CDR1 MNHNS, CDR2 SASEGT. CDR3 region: CASSVDRRLYEQYF. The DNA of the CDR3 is TGTGCCAGCAGTGTCGACAGGCGCCTCTACGAGCAGTACTTC.

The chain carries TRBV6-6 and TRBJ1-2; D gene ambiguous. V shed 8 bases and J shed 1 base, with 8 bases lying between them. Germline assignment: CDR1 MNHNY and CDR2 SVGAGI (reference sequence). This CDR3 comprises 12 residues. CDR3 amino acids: CASLNLNYGYTF. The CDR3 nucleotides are TGTGCCAGCTTAAACCTTAACTATGGCTACACCTTC.

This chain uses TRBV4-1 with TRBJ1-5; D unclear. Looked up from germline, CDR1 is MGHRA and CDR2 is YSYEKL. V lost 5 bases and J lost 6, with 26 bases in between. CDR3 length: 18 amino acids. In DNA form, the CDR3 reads TGCGCCAGCAGCGCCCGATTTTACGGGGTAGTGGGCGGTCAGCCCCAGCATTTT. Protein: CASSARFYGVVGGQPQHF.

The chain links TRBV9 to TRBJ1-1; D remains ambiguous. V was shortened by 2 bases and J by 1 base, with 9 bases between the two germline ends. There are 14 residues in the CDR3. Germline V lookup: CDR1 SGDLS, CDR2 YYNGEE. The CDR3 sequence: CASSVSLGNTEAFF. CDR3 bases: TGTGCCAGCAGCGTTTCCTTAGGGAACACTGAAGCTTTCTTT.

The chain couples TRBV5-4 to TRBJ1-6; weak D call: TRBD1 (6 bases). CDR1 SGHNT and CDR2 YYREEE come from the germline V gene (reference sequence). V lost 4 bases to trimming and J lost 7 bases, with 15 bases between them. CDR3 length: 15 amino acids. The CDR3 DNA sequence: TGTGCCAGCAGCCTACCCGGGGGGCAGAATTCACCCCTCCACTTT. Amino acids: CASSLPGGQNSPLHF.

CDR3 coding DNA: TGTGCCAGCAGCTTGGCCGGGGTAGCGGGGGAAGATACGCAGTATTTT. Protein sequence: CASSLAGVAGEDTQYF. V usage is TRBV5-5 and J usage is TRBJ2-3, with 9 nucleotides matching TRBD2. The CDR3 length is 16 residues. Unmatched junction bases numbered 7, after V lost 0 bases and J lost 5 bases. Germline CDR1 and CDR2: SGHKS and YYEKEE (reference sequence).

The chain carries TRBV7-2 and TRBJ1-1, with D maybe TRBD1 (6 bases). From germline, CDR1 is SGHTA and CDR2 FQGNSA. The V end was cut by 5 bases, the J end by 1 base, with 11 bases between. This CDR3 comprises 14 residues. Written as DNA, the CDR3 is TGTGCCAGCAGCCAACTCAGGGGGAACACTGAAGCTTTCTTT. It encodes CASSQLRGNTEAFF.

The CDR3 DNA sequence: TGCGCCAGCAGCCTATTTGGGACTAGCGGGGTACAAGAGACCCAGTACTTC. It specifies CASSLFGTSGVQETQYF. The chain is built from TRBV4-1 and TRBJ2-5, with 13 bases identical to TRBD2. Germline CDR1 reads MGHRA; CDR2 reads YSYEKL. Trimming at V came to 4 bases and at J to 2 bases, leaving 7 bases not matched to a gene. CDR3 length: 17 amino acids.

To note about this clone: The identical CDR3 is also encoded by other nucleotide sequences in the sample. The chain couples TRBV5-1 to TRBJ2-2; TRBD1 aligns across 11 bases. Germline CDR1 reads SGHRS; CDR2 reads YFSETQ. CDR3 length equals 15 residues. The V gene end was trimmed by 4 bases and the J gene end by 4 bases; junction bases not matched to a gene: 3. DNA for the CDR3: TGCGCCAGCAGCCTGGGGACAGGGGGCACCGGGGAGCTGTTTTTT. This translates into CASSLGTGGTGELFF. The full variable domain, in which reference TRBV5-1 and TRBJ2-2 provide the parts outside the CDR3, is KAGVTQTPRYLIKTRGQQVTLSCSPISGHRSVSWYQQTPGQGLQFLFEYFSETQRNKGNFPGRFSGRQFSNSRSEMNVSTLELGDSALYLCASSLGTGGTGELFFGEGSRLTVL.

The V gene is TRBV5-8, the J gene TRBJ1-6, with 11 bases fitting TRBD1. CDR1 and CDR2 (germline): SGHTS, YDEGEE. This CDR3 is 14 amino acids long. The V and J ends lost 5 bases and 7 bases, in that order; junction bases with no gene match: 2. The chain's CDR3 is CASSRDRGNSPLHF. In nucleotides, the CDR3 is TGTGCCAGCAGTAGGGACAGGGGGAATTCACCCCTCCACTTT.

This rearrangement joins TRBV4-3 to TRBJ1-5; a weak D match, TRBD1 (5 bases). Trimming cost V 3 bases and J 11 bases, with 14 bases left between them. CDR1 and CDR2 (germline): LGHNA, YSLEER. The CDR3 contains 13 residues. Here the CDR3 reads CASSQRDGLAQHF. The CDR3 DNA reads TGCGCCAGCAGCCAGAGGGACGGACTGGCCCAGCATTTT.

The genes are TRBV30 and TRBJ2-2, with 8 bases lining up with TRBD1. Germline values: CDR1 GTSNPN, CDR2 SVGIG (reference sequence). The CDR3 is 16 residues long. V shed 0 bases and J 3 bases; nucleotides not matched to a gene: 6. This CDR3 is CAWSVQDREDTGELFF. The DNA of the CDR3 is TGTGCCTGGAGTGTACAGGACAGGGAGGACACCGGGGAGCTGTTTTTT.

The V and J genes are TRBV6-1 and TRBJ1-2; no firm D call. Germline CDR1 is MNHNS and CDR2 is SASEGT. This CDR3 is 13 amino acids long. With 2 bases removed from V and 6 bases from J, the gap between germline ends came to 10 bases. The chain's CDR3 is CASSESPGDGYTF. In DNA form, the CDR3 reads TGTGCCAGCAGTGAAAGTCCAGGTGATGGCTACACCTTC.

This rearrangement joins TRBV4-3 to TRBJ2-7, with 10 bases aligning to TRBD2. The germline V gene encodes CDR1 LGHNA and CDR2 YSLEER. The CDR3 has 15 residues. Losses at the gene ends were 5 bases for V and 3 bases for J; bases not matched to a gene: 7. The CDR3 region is CASSTLAGAYYEQYF. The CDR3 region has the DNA TGCGCCAGCAGCACCCTAGCGGGGGCATACTACGAGCAGTACTTC.

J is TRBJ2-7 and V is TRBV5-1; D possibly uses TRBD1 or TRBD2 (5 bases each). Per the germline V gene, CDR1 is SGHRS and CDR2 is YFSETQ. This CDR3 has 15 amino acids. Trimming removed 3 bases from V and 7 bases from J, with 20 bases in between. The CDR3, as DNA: TGCGCCAGCAGCTGGGGACCTTCCACAAAAGGAGAGCAGTACTTC. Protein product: CASSWGPSTKGEQYF.

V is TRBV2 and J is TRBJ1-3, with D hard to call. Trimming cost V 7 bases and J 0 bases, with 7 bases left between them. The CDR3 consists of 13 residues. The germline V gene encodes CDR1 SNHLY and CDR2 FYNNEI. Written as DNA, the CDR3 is TGTGCCAGCAACGTGCGCTCTGGAAACACCATATATTTT. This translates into CASNVRSGNTIYF.

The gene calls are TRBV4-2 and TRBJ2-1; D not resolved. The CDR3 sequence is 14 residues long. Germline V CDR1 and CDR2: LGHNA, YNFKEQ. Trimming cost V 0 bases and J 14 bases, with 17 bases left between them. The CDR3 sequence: CASSQDQRLRRKFF. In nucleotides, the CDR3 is TGTGCCAGCAGCCAAGATCAAAGGTTGAGGAGAAAGTTCTTC.

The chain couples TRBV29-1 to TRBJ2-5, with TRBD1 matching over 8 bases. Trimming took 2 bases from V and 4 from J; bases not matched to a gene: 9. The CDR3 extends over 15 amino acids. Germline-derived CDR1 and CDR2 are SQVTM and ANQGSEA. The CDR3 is CSVEIRNRGTETQYF. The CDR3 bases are TGCAGCGTTGAAATACGGAACAGGGGGACAGAGACCCAGTACTTC.

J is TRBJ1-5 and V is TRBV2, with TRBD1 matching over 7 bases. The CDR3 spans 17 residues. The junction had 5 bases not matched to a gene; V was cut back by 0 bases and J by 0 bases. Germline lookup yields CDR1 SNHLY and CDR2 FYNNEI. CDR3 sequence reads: CASSEAGTEYSNQPQHF. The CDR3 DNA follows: TGTGCCAGCAGTGAAGCCGGGACAGAATATAGCAATCAGCCCCAGCATTTT.

CDR3 sequence (DNA): TGTGCCAGCAGCTTACGAGTCAGGGACAACTATGGCTACACCTTC. Encoded protein: CASSLRVRDNYGYTF. The chain joins TRBV7-9 to TRBJ1-2; D possibly corresponds to TRBD1 (5 bases). Looked up from germline, CDR1 is SEHNR and CDR2 is FQNEAQ (reference sequence). V was clipped by 2 bases and J by 2 bases, with 12 bases between them. The CDR3 is made up of 15 amino acids.